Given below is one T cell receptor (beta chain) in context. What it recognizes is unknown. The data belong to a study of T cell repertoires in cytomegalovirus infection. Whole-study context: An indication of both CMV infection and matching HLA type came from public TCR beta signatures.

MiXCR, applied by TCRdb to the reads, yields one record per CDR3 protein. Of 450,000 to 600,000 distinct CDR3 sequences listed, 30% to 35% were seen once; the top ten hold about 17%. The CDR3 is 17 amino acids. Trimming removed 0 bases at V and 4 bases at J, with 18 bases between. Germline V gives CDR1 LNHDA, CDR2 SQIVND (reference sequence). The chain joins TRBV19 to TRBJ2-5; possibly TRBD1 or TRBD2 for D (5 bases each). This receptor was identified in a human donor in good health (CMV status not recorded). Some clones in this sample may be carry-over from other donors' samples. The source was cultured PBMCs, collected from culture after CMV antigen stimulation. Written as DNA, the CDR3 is TGTGCCAGTAGTATAGATATGGGGACGGCCGAGGGAGAGACCCAGTACTTC. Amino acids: CASSIDMGTAEGETQYF.